The clone carrying this TCR beta chain was seen many times. RNA transcripts provided the source from which TCR beta CDR3 regions were amplified. The TCR CDR3 first-round RT-PCR relied on the HTBI primer set. TCRdb reprocessed the multiplex PCR reads via MiXCR and lists one record per CDR3 protein. The sample has over 650,000 distinct CDR3 sequences; 16% are singletons. This sample stems from a study of T cells in Graves' hyperthyroidism and ophthalmopathy. Sequenced input: blood. This TCR was recovered from a man in his late teens or twenties with Graves' hyperthyroidism.

CDR3 protein: CSARDGSAVNNEQFF. The DNA for the CDR3 is TGCAGTGCTAGAGATGGGTCGGCAGTAAACAATGAGCAGTTCTTC. The rearrangement joins TRBV20-1 to TRBJ2-1; D unresolved. This CDR3 spans 15 amino acids. The V end was cut by 0 bases, the J end by 5 bases, with 14 bases between. CDR1 and CDR2 (germline): DFQATT, SNEGSKA (reference sequence).